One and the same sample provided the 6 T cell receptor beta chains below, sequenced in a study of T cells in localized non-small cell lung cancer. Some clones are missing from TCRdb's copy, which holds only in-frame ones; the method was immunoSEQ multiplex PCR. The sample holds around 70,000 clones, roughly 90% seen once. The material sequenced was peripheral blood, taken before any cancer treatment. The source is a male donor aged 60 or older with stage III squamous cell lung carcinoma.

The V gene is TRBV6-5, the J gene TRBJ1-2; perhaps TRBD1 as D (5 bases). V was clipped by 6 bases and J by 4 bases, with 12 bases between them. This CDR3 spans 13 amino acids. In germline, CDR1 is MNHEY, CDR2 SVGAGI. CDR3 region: CASRRPGSYGYTF. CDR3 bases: TGTGCCAGCAGAAGGCCAGGGAGCTATGGCTACACCTTC.

The CDR3 is CASSLSGLAGVDIQYF. The CDR3 region has the DNA TGCGCCAGCAGCTTGAGTGGGCTAGCGGGGGTCGACATTCAGTACTTC. The rearrangement joins TRBV5-1 to TRBJ2-4; 10 bases line up with TRBD2. This CDR3 has 16 amino acids. V shed 1 base, J shed 8 bases, and the junction held 9 bases outside the gene matches. Germline values: CDR1 SGHRS, CDR2 YFSETQ.

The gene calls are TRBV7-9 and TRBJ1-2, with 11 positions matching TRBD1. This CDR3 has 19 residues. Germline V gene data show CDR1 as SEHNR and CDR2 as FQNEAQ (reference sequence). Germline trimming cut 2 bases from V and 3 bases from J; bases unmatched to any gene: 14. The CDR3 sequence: CASSLYGTGGLFLHYGYTF. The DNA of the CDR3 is TGTGCCAGCAGCTTATACGGGACAGGGGGGCTTTTCCTGCACTATGGCTACACCTTC.

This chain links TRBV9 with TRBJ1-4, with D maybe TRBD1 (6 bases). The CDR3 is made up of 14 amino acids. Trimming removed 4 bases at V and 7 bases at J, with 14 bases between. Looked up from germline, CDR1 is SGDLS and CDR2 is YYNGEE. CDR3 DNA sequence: TGTGCCAGCAGCCCCGGGACATCGCTTGAAAAACTGTTTTTT. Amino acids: CASSPGTSLEKLFF.

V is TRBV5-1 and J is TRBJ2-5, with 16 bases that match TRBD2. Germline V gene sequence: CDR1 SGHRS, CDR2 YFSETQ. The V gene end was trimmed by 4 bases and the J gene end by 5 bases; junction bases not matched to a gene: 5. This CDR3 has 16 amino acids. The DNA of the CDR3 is TGCGCCAGCAGCCCGGGGACTAGCGGGGGGGCGGAGACCCAGTACTTC. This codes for CASSPGTSGGAETQYF.

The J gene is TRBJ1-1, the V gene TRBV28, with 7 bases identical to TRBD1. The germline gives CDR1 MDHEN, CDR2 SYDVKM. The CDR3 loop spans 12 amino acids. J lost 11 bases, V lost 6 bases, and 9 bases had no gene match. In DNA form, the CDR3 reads TGTGCCAGCAGCAAAGGGGACAGTCGCGCTTTCTTT. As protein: CASSKGDSRAFF.